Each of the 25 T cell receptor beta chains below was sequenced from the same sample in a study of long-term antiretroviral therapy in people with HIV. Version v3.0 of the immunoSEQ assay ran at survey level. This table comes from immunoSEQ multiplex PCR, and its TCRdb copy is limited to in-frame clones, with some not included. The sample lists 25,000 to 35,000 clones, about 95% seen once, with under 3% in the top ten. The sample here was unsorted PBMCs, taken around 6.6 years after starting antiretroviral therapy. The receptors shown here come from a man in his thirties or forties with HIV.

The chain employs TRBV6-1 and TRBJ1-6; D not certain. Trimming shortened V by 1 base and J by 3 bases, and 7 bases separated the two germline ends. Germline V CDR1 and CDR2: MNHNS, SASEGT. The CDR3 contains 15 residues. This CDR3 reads CASSEVADYNSPLHF. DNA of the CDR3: TGTGCCAGCAGTGAAGTGGCAGACTATAATTCACCCCTCCACTTT.

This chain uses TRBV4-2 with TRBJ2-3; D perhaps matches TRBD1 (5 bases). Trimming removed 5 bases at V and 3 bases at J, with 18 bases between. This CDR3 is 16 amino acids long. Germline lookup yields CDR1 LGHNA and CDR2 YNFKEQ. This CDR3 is CASSATGDGGTDTQYF. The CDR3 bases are TGTGCCAGCAGCGCTACAGGAGACGGTGGGACAGATACGCAGTATTTT.

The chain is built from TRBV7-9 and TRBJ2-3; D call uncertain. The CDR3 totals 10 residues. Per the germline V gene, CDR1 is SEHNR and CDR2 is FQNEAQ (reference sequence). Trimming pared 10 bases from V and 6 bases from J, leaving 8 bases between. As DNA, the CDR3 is TGTGCCACCCAAGGGGATACGCAGTATTTT. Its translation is CATQGDTQYF.

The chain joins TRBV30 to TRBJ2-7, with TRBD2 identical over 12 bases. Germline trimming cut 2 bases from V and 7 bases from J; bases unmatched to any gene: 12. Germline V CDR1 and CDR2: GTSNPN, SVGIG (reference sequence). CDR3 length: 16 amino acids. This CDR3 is CAWSLPTSGSFGEQYF. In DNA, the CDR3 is TGTGCCTGGAGTCTACCGACTAGCGGGAGTTTTGGAGAGCAGTACTTC.

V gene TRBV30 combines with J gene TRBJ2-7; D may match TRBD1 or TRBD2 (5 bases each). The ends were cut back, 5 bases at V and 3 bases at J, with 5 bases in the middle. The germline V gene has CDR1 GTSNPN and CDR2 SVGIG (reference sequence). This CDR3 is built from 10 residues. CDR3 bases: TGTGCCTGGGGGGGCTACGAGCAGTACTTC. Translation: CAWGGYEQYF. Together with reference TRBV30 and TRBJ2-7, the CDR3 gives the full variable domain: SQTIHQWPATLVQPVGSPLSLECTVEGTSNPNLYWYRQAAGRGLQLLFYSVGIGQISSEVPQNLSASRPQDRQFILSSKKLLLSDSGFYLCAWGGYEQYFGPGTRLTVT.

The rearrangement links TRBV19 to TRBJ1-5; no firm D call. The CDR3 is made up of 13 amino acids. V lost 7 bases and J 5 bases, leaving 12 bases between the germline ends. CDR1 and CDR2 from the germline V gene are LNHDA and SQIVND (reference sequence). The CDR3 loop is CASNLGVDQPQHF. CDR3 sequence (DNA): TGTGCCAGTAACCTAGGAGTGGATCAGCCCCAGCATTTT.

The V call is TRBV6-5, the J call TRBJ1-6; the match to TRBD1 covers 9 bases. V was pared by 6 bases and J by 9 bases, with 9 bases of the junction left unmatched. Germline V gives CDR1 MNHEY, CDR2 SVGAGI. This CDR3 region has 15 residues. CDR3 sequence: CASRPGQGFFSPLHF. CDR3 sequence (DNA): TGTGCCAGCAGACCAGGACAGGGGTTTTTTTCACCCCTCCACTTT.

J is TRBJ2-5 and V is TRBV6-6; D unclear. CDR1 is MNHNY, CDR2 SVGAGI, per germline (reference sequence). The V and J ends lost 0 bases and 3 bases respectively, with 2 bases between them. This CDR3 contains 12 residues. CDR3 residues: CASSYSKETQYF. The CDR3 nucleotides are TGTGCCAGCAGTTACTCCAAAGAGACCCAGTACTTC.

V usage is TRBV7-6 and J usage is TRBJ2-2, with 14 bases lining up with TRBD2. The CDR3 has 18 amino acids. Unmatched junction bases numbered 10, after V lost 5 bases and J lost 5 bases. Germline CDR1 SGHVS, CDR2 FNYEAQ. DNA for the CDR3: TGTGCCAGCAGCCTACGACTAGCGGGAGGGCCCGGGACCGGGGAGCTGTTTTTT. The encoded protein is CASSLRLAGGPGTGELFF.

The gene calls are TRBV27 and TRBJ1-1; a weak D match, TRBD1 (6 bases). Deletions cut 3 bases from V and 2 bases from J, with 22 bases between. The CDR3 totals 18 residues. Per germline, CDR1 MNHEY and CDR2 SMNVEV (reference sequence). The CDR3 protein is CASSFQSPTTGINTEAFF. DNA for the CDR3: TGTGCCAGCAGTTTTCAAAGCCCAACTACAGGGATAAACACTGAAGCTTTCTTT.

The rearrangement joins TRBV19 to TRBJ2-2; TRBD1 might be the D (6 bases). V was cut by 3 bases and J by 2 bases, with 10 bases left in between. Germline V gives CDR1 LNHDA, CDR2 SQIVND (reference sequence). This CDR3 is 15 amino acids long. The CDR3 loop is CASSMGDTNTGELFF. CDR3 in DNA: TGTGCCAGTAGTATGGGGGACACAAACACCGGGGAGCTGTTTTTT.

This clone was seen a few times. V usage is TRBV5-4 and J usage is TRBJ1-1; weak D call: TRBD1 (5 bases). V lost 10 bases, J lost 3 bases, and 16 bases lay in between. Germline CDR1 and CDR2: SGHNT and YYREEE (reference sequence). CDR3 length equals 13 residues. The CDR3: CAAGRGEDTEAFF. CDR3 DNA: TGTGCCGCGGGTCGGGGGGAGGACACTGAAGCTTTCTTT. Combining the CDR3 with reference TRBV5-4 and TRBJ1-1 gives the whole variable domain ETGVTQSPTHLIKTRGQQVTLRCSSQSGHNTVSWYQQALGQGPQFIFQYYREEENGRGNFPPRFSGLQFPNYSSELNVNALELDDSALYLCAAGRGEDTEAFFGQGTRLTVV.

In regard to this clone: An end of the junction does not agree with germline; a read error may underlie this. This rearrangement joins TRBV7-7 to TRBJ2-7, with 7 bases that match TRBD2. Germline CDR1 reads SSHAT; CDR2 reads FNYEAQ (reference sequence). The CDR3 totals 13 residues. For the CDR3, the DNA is TGTGCTAGCAGCTTGGGGGGAGGGGACGAGCAGTACTTC. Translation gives CASSLGGGDEQYF. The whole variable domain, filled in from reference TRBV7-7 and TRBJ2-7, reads GAGVSQSPRYKVTKRGQDVTLRCDPISSHATLYWYQQALGQGPEFLTYFNYEAQPDKSGLPSDRFSAERPEGSISTLTIQRTEQRDSAMYRCASSLGGGDEQYFGPGTRLTVT.

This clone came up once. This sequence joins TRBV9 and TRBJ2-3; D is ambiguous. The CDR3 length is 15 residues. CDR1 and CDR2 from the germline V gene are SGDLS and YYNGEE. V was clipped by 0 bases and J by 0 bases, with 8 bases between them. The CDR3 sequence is CASSVDGGSTDTQYF. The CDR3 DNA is TGTGCCAGCAGCGTAGACGGTGGGAGCACAGATACGCAGTATTTT.

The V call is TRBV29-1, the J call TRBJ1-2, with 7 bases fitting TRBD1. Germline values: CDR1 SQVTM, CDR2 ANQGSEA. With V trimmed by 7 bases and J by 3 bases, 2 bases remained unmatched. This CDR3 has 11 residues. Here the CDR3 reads CSGQGDYGYTF. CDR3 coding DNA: TGCAGCGGCCAGGGGGACTATGGCTACACCTTC. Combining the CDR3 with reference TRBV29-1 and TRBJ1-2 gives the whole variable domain SAVISQKPSRDICQRGTSLTIQCQVDSQVTMMFWYRQQPGQSLTLIATANQGSEATYESGFVIDKFPISRPNLTFSTLTVSNMSPEDSSIYLCSGQGDYGYTFGSGTRLTVV.

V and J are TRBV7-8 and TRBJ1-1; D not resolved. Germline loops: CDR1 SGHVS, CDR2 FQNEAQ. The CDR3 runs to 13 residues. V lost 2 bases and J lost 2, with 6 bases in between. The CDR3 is CASSLSRNTEAFF. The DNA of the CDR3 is TGTGCCAGCAGCTTATCTCGAAACACTGAAGCTTTCTTT.

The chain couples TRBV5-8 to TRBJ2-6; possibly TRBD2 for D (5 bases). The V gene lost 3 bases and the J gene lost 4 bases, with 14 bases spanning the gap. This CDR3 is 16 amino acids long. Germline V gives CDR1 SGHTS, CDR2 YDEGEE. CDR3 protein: CASSSWTVLGANVLTF. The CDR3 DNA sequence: TGTGCCAGCAGCTCGTGGACTGTGTTGGGGGCCAACGTCCTGACTTTC.

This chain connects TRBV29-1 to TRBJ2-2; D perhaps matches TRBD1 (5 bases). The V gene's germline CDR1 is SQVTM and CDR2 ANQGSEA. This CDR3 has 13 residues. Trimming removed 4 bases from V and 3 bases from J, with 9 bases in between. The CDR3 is CSVVGVDTGELFF. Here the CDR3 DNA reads TGCAGCGTTGTAGGGGTGGACACCGGGGAGCTGTTTTTT.

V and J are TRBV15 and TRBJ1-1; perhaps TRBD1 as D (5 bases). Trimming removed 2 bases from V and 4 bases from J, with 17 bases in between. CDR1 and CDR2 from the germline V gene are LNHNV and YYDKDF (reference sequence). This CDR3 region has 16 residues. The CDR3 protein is CATSRQTGEVPTEAFF. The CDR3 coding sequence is TGTGCCACCAGCAGACAAACGGGGGAGGTTCCCACTGAAGCTTTCTTT.

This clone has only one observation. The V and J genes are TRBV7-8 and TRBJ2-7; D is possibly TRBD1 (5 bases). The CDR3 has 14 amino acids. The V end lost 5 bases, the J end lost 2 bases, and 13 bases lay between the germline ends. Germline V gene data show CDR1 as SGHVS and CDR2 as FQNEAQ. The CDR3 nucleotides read TGTGCCAGCAGCGGTCCCAGGGCCCCCTACGAGCAGTACTTC. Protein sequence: CASSGPRAPYEQYF.

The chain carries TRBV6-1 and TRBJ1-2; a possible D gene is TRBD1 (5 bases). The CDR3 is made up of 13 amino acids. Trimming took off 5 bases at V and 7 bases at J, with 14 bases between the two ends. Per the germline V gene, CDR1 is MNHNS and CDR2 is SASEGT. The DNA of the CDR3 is TGTGCCAGCAGTCCAAGGGCGAGGGGTGGCTACACCTTC. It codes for CASSPRARGGYTF.

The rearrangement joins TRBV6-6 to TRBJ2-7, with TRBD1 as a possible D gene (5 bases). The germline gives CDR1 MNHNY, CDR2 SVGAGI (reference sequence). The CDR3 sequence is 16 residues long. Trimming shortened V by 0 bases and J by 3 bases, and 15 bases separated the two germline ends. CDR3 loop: CASSYSISTAYYEQYF. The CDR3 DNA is TGTGCCAGCAGTTACTCCATATCGACAGCCTACTACGAGCAGTACTTC.

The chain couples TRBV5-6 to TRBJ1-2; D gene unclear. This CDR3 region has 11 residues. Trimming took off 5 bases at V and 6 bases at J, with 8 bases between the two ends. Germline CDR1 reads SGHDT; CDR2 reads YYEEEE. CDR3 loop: CASSTGDGYTF. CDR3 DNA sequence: TGTGCCAGCAGTACCGGGGATGGCTACACCTTC.

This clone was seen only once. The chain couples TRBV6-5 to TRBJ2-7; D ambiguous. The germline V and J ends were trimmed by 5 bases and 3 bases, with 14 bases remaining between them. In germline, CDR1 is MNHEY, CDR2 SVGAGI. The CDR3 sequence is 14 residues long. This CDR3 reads CASSLDISYYEQYF. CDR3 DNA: TGTGCCAGCAGTCTCGACATCTCCTACTACGAGCAGTACTTC.

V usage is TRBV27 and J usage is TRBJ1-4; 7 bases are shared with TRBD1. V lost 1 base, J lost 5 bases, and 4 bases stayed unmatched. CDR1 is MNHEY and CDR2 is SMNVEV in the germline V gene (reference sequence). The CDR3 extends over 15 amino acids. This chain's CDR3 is CASSLFGTENEKLFF. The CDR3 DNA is TGTGCCAGCAGTTTATTTGGGACAGAAAATGAAAAACTGTTTTTT.